What follows are 9 T cell receptor beta chains derived from one specimen sequenced in a study of control samples from healthy donors and cancer patients. TCRdb keeps only in-frame clones here, not all; method: immunoSEQ multiplex PCR. The sample contains under 75,000 clones, 90% of which appear only once. The sequencing input was PBMCs. These TCRs come from a woman in her 50s with colorectal cancer.

V usage is TRBV2 and J usage is TRBJ2-7; D possibly matches TRBD1 or TRBD2 (5 bases each). This CDR3 comprises 14 residues. The germline V and J ends were trimmed by 4 bases and 2 bases, with 12 bases remaining between them. The germline CDR1 and CDR2 sequences are SNHLY and FYNNEI. This CDR3 is CASSVRDRAYEQYF. The CDR3, as DNA: TGTGCCAGCAGTGTACGGGACCGCGCCTACGAGCAGTACTTC.

The chain couples TRBV19 to TRBJ2-2; the match to TRBD1 covers 7 bases. There are 15 residues in the CDR3. Germline lookup yields CDR1 LNHDA and CDR2 SQIVND (reference sequence). V trimming: 9 bases; J trimming: 1 base; junction bases outside the gene matches: 8. DNA of the CDR3: TGTGCCAGCACAAGGGGGACAGTGAACACCGGGGAGCTGTTTTTT. It translates to CASTRGTVNTGELFF.

The V and J genes are TRBV19 and TRBJ2-4, with a possible D match to TRBD1 (5 bases). The CDR3 totals 12 residues. Trimming took off 6 bases at V and 7 bases at J, with 10 bases between the two ends. CDR1 and CDR2 (germline): LNHDA, SQIVND (reference sequence). The CDR3: CASRGRVNIQYF. In DNA, the CDR3 is TGTGCCAGTAGGGGGCGCGTCAACATTCAGTACTTC.

The V call is TRBV18, the J call TRBJ1-1; D not certain. The germline V gene encodes CDR1 KGHSH and CDR2 LQKENI. V was cut by 5 bases and J by 0 bases, with 10 bases left in between. CDR3 size: 14 residues. Here the CDR3 DNA reads TGTGCCAGCTCAACTAGCAGCATGAACACTGAAGCTTTCTTT. Encoded protein: CASSTSSMNTEAFF.

The CDR3 nucleotides are TGTGCCAGCAGCTTTCAGACAGGGGGCTCCTATAATTCACCCCTCCACTTT. Protein product: CASSFQTGGSYNSPLHF. This sequence joins TRBV11-2 and TRBJ1-6; 9 nucleotides align to TRBD1. The CDR3 is 17 amino acids. Per germline, CDR1 SGHAT and CDR2 FQNNGV. The V and J ends lost 3 bases and 0 bases, in that order; junction bases with no gene match: 3.

The chain couples TRBV3-1 (or the pseudogene TRBV3-2) to TRBJ2-7; D unclear. CDR1 and CDR2 from the germline V gene are LGHDT and YNNKEL (reference sequence). V was clipped by 0 bases and J by 4 bases, with 10 bases between them. The CDR3 runs to 14 residues. CDR3 coding DNA: TGTGCCAGCAGCCAAGAAGGTTCCAAGTACGAGCAGTACTTC. Translated, it gives CASSQEGSKYEQYF.

The chain has TRBV19 and TRBJ1-2; the match to TRBD1 covers 9 bases. Germline values: CDR1 LNHDA, CDR2 SQIVND (reference sequence). V lost 4 bases, J lost 4 bases, and 4 bases stayed unmatched. CDR3 length: 14 amino acids. CDR3: CASSNTGGAYGYTF. The CDR3 DNA follows: TGTGCCAGTAGTAACACAGGGGGCGCCTATGGCTACACCTTC.

The chain has TRBV5-1 and TRBJ1-1, with D possibly matching TRBD1 (6 bases). Trimming left V 4 bases short and J 0 bases short, with 16 bases between. CDR1 and CDR2 (germline): SGHRS, YFSETQ. The CDR3 spans 16 residues. The CDR3 DNA reads as TGCGCCAGCAGCACCACTTTGAGACAGGTGAACACTGAAGCTTTCTTT. It is translated as CASSTTLRQVNTEAFF.

This clone was counted a single time. The chain combines TRBV19 with TRBJ1-2; D may be TRBD1 (5 bases). In germline, CDR1 is LNHDA, CDR2 SQIVND (reference sequence). Trimming cost V 5 bases and J 3 bases, with 13 bases left between them. The CDR3 covers 14 residues. Here the CDR3 DNA reads TGTGCCAGTAGTCCCCGGACACCCCACTATGGCTACACCTTC. This encodes CASSPRTPHYGYTF.